This note documents a single TCR beta chain sequence. Its antigen is still unknown. This entry belongs to a study of shared clonotypes between healthy human individuals. Points from the study as a whole: Larger estimated richness was generally seen in naive subsets than in memory subsets.

The CDR3 is 13 amino acids. Trimming removed 5 bases at V and 2 bases at J, with 10 bases between. Germline V gene data show CDR1 as SGHVS and CDR2 as FNYEAQ. At the deep level, the assay was run. For each subset, genomic DNA was distributed in equal portions over several immunoSEQ plates. In the original workflow: Filtering differed since immunoSEQ provided only junctions, with no quality scores. TCRdb keeps only in-frame clones here, not all; method: immunoSEQ multiplex PCR. The DNA was the basis for D and trimming; V, J and clone size are from that table. The sample holds roughly 2,500,000 clones; approximately 93% are singletons and the top ten take 0.35% to 0.45%.

The genes are TRBV7-6 and TRBJ2-7; perhaps TRBD1 as D (5 bases). This clonotype was obtained from a man aged 18 to 29 in good health. Some clones in this sample may be carry-over from other donors' samples. Sequenced sample: naive CD4+ T cells from PBMCs. Subset indicated: CD45RA+ positively selected. The CDR3 sequence: CASSKVQAYEQYF. The CDR3 region has the DNA TGTGCCAGCAGCAAAGTACAGGCCTACGAGCAGTACTTC.